The rows below give T cell receptor beta chains drawn from one sample of a study of OX40 agonist ivuxolimab in advanced cancers. Produced via immunoSEQ multiplex PCR; TCRdb's table is partial and in-frame only. The sample yields about 26,000 clones, roughly three quarters seen once. The starting material was CD4+ or CD8+ T cells sorted from blood, obtained in a trial of the OX40 agonist ivuxolimab. The receptors shown here come from an adult with an advanced solid tumor such as melanoma, head and neck, liver or kidney cancer. The CDR3 runs from the conserved cysteine through the conserved F or W. The D gene is left open where the match is weak. The size of a clone is reported for some rows only, either as once, few or many, or as a class for expanded clones.

abundance	v_gene	d_gene	j_gene	CDR3nt	CDR3aa
-	TRBV7-6	-	TRBJ2-5	TGTGCCAGCAGCTTAGATCTGGGAGAAGAGACCCAGTACTTC	CASSLDLGEETQYF
-	TRBV4-1	TRBD1	TRBJ2-1	TGCGCCAGCAGCCAGGACGCGGTTACAGGGGTCTTCTACAATGAGCAGTTCTTC	CASSQDAVTGVFYNEQFF
-	TRBV7-9	-	TRBJ2-2	TGTGCCAGCAGCTCCTACGCGAGACACCCCCCCGGGGAGCTGTTTTTT	CASSSYARHPPGELFF
-	TRBV7-9	TRBD1	TRBJ2-7	TGTGCCAGCAGCCTGACAGGGGGCGTCCACGAGCAGTACTTC	CASSLTGGVHEQYF
-	TRBV5-6	TRBD2	TRBJ2-3	TGTGCCAGCAGTCTAGCGGGGACCACGGCGGGGCAGTATTTT	CASSLAGTTAGQYF
-	TRBV2	TRBD1	TRBJ1-2	TGTGCCAGCAGTAACCGAACAGGGGGCCATCTCCATGGCTACACCTTC	CASSNRTGGHLHGYTF
once	TRBV28	-	TRBJ1-4	TGTGCCAGCAGTTCAGTTTCTGGGAGCCCTAATGAAAAACTGTTTTTT	CASSSVSGSPNEKLFF
-	TRBV11-2	-	TRBJ2-7	TGTGCCAGCAGCGCCCTCCGGGACAACACCTACGAGCAGTACTTC	CASSALRDNTYEQYF
-	TRBV9	TRBD2	TRBJ2-1	TGTGCCAGCAGCGTGAGCGGGGGCCCTTACAATGAGCAGTTCTTC	CASSVSGGPYNEQFF
few	TRBV25-1	TRBD2	TRBJ2-1	TGTGCCAGCAGTGAGCTAGCGGGAGTACACAATGAGCAGTTCTTC	CASSELAGVHNEQFF
-	TRBV5-6	-	TRBJ2-7	TGTGCCAGCAGCGGGGTCCGGGGGGCTGCCTACGAGCAGTACTTC	CASSGVRGAAYEQYF
-	TRBV9	TRBD1	TRBJ2-2	TGTGCCAGCAGCGTAGCAGGGGGCGCTTGGTCCGGGGAGCTGTTTTTT	CASSVAGGAWSGELFF
-	TRBV5-4	-	TRBJ1-2	TGTGCCAGCAGCTCAACTTATAACTATGGCTACACCTTC	CASSSTYNYGYTF
-	TRBV5-1	TRBD1	TRBJ2-7	TGCGCCAGCAGCTCGACAGGGGATAGGGAGCAGTACTTC	CASSSTGDREQYF
-	TRBV9	TRBD2	TRBJ2-1	TGTGCCAGCAGCGCTGGGGAGGGAACCTACAATGAGCAGTTCTTC	CASSAGEGTYNEQFF
-	TRBV6-1	-	TRBJ2-5	TGTGCCAGCAGTGAGGTGGTTGGGGGCGGGAAAGAGACCCAGTACTTC	CASSEVVGGGKETQYF
few	TRBV2	-	TRBJ2-7	TGTGCCAGCAGTGATCACCCCTACGAGCAGTACTTC	CASSDHPYEQYF
-	TRBV6-6	TRBD1	TRBJ2-5	TGTGCCAGCAGTTACTCGAGGACAGGAGACTTGGAGGCCCAGTACTTC	CASSYSRTGDLEAQYF
-	TRBV7-2	TRBD1	TRBJ2-1	TGTGCCAGCAGAGGGACAGAGAGCTCCTACAATGAGCAGTTCTTC	CASRGTESSYNEQFF
-	TRBV27	-	TRBJ1-2	TGTGCCAGCAGTTTATCGGGAGGGTATGGCTACACCTTC	CASSLSGGYGYTF
once	TRBV7-9	TRBD1	TRBJ2-7	TGTGCCAGCAGCTCGGACAGGGTCGGAGCCTACGAGCAGTACTTC	CASSSDRVGAYEQYF
-	TRBV11-2	TRBD1	TRBJ2-1	TGTGCCAGCAGCTCGGGCCCCGACAGGGTTGGGCTCTACAATGAGCAGTTCTTC	CASSSGPDRVGLYNEQFF
-	TRBV14	-	TRBJ2-1	TGTGCCAGCAGCCAAGAACCGGGATTATACAATGAGCAGTTCTTC	CASSQEPGLYNEQFF
-	TRBV4-1	TRBD1	TRBJ2-3	TGCGCCAGCAGCCAGACGCCGGACAGGGCGGCAGATACGCAGTATTTT	CASSQTPDRAADTQYF
-	TRBV30	-	TRBJ1-5	TGTGCCTGGAGTGAATATATGGGCAATCAGCCCCAGCATTTT	CAWSEYMGNQPQHF
once	TRBV7-3	TRBD2	TRBJ2-3	TGTGCCAGCAGCCGTAGCGGGGGGGCCTCCGCAGATACGCAGTATTTT	CASSRSGGASADTQYF
-	TRBV4-2	-	TRBJ2-5	TGTGCCAGCAGCCCGGACGTTGTGAACCTAGAGACCCAGTACTTC	CASSPDVVNLETQYF
-	TRBV7-9	TRBD1	TRBJ2-6	TGTGCCAGCAGCTTAGGGACAGGTGCGGCCAACGTCCTGACTTTC	CASSLGTGAANVLTF
once	TRBV15	TRBD2	TRBJ2-2	TGTGCCACCAGCTCACTAGCGGGAGCCGCCGGGGAGCTGTTTTTT	CATSSLAGAAGELFF
-	TRBV11-2	-	TRBJ1-1	TGTGCCAGCAGCTCCTTCGGGAGGAACACTGAAGCTTTCTTT	CASSSFGRNTEAFF
once	TRBV28	-	TRBJ2-2	TGTGCCAGCAGTCGAGGACAGTTTCTCACCGGGGAGCTGTTTTTT	CASSRGQFLTGELFF